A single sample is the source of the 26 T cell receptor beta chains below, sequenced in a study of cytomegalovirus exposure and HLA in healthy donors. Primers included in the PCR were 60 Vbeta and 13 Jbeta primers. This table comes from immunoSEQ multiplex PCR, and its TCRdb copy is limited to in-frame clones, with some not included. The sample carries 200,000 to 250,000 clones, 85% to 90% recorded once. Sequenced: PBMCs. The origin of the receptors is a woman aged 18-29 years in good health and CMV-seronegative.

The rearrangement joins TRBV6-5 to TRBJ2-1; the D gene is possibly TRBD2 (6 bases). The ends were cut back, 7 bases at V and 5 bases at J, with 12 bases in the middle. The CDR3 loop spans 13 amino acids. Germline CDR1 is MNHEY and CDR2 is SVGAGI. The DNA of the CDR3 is TGTGCCAGCACTTCGGGAGTTAACAATGAGCAGTTCTTC. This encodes CASTSGVNNEQFF.

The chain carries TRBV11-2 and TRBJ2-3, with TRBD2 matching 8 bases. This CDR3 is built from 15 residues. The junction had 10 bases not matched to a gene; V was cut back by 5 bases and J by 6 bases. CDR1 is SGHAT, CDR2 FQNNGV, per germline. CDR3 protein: CASSTRSGSIDTQYF. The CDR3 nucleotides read TGTGCCAGCAGCACGAGAAGCGGGAGCATCGATACGCAGTATTTT.

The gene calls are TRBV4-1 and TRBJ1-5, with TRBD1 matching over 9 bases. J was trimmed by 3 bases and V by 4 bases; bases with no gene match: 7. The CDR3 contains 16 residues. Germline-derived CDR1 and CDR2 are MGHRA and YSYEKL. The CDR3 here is CASSRPGTGFNQPQHF. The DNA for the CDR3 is TGCGCCAGCAGCCGACCTGGGACAGGGTTCAATCAGCCCCAGCATTTT.

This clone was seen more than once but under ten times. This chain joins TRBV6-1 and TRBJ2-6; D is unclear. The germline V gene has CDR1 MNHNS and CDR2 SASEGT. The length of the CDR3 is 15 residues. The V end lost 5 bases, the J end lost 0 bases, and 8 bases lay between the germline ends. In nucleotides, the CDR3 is TGTGCCAGCAGTCGGTCGAACTCTGGGGCCAACGTCCTGACTTTC. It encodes CASSRSNSGANVLTF.

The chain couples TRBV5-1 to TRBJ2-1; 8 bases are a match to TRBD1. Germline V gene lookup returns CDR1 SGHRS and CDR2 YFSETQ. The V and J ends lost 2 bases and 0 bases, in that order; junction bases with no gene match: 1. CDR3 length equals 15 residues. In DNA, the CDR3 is TGCGCCAGCAGCTTCGGACAGGGCTCCTACAATGAGCAGTTCTTC. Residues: CASSFGQGSYNEQFF.

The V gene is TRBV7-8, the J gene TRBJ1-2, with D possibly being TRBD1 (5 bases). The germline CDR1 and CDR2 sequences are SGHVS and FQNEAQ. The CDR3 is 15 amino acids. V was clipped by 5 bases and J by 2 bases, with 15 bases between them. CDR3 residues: CASSRRGVVNYGYTF. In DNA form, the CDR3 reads TGTGCCAGCAGCAGACGGGGGGTAGTGAACTATGGCTACACCTTC.

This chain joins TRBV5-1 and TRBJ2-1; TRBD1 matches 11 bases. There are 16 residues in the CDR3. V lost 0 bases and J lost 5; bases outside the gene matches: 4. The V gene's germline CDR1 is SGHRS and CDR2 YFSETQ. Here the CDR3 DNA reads TGCGCCAGCAGCTTGGACCGGGACAGGGGGGACAATGAGCAGTTCTTC. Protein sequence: CASSLDRDRGDNEQFF.

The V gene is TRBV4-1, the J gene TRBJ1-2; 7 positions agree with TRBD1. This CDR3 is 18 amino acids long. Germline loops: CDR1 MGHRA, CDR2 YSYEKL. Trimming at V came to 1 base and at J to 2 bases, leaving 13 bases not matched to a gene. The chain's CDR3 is CASSQAAGGITSNYGYTF. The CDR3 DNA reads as TGCGCCAGCAGCCAAGCGGCAGGGGGAATTACTTCAAACTATGGCTACACCTTC.

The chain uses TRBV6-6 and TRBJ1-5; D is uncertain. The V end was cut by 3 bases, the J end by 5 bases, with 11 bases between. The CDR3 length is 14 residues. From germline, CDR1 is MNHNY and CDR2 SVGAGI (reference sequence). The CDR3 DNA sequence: TGTGCCAGCAGTTATCTGGGCGAGTATCAGCCCCAGCATTTT. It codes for CASSYLGEYQPQHF.

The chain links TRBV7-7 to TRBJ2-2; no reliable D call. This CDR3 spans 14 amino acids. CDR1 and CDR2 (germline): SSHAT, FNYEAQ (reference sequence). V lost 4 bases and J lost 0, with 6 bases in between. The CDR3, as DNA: TGTGCCAGCAGCTCCCAATCGAACACCGGGGAGCTGTTTTTT. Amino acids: CASSSQSNTGELFF.

CDR3: CASSLELAGERTGELFF. CDR3 sequence (DNA): TGTGCCAGCAGCTTGGAACTAGCGGGAGAGAGGACCGGGGAGCTGTTTTTT. The rearrangement links TRBV5-6 to TRBJ2-2, with 11 bases that match TRBD2. This CDR3 is built from 17 residues. J was trimmed by 5 bases and V by 0 bases; bases with no gene match: 6. The germline gives CDR1 SGHDT, CDR2 YYEEEE.

The CDR3: CASSVHSALNYGYTF. DNA of the CDR3: TGTGCCAGCAGCGTACACTCTGCGCTCAATTATGGCTACACCTTC. The chain joins TRBV9 to TRBJ1-2; D unresolved. The V gene's germline CDR1 is SGDLS and CDR2 YYNGEE. This CDR3 comprises 15 residues. V lost 1 base to trimming and J lost 5 bases, with 15 bases between them.

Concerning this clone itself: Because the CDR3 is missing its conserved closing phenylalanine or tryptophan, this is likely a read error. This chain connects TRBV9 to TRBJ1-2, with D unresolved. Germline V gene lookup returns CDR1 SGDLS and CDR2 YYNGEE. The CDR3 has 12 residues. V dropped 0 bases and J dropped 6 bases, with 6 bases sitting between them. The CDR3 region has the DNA TGTGCCAGCAGCGTAGCCGGGAATGGCTACACCCTC. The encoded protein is CASSVAGNGYTL.

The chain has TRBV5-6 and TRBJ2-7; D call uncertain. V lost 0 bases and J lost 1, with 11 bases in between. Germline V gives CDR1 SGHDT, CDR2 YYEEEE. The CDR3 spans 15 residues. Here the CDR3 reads CASSLEGVPSYEQYF. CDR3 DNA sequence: TGTGCCAGCAGCTTGGAAGGAGTGCCTTCCTACGAGCAGTACTTC.

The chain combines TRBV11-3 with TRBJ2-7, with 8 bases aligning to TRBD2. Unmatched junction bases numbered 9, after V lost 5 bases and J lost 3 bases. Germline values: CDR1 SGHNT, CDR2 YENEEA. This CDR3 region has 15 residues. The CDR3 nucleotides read TGTGCCAGCAGCCCGAGCGGGAGTATAGTCTACGAGCAGTACTTC. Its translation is CASSPSGSIVYEQYF.

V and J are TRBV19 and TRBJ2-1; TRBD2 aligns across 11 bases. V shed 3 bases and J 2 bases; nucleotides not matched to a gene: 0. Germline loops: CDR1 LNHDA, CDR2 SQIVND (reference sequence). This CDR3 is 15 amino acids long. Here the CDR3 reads CASSMTSGAYNEQFF. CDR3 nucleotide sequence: TGTGCCAGTAGTATGACTAGCGGGGCCTACAATGAGCAGTTCTTC.

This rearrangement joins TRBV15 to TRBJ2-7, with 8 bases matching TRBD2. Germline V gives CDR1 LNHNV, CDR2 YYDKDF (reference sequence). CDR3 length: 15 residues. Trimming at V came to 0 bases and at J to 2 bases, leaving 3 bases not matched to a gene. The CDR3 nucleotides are TGTGCCACCAGCAGAGAAGCGGGGGCGCCCTACGAGCAGTACTTC. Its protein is CATSREAGAPYEQYF.

The CDR3 loop is CASAKRAGKVHEQYF. Written as DNA, the CDR3 is TGTGCCAGCGCCAAGCGCGCAGGGAAGGTCCACGAGCAGTACTTC. The rearrangement joins TRBV9 to TRBJ2-7, with D tentatively TRBD1 (5 bases). CDR3 length: 15 residues. Germline CDR1 and CDR2: SGDLS and YYNGEE. The ends were cut back, 7 bases at V and 5 bases at J, with 22 bases in the middle. Full variable domain (rest looked up from reference TRBV9 and TRBJ2-7): DSGVTQTPKHLITATGQRVTLRCSPRSGDLSVYWYQQSLDQGLQFLIQYYNGEERAKGNILERFSAQQFPDLHSELNLSSLELGDSALYFCASAKRAGKVHEQYFGPGTRLTVT.

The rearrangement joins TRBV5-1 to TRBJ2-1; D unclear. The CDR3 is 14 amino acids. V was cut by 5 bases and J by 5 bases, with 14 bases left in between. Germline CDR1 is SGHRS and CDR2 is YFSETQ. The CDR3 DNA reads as TGCGCCAGCAGGCCCCCTCTACGAAACAATGAGCAGTTCTTC. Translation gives CASRPPLRNNEQFF.

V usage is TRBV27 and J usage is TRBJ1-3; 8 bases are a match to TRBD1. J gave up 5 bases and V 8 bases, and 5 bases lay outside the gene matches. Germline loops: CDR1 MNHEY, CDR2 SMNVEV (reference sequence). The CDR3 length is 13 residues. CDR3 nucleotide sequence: TGTGCCAGCTTCGGACAGGGAAGAAACACCATATATTTT. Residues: CASFGQGRNTIYF.

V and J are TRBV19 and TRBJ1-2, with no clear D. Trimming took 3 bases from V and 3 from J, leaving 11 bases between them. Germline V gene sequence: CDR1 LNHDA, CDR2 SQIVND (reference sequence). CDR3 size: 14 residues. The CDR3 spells CASSIRLQDYGYTF. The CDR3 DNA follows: TGTGCCAGTAGTATCCGGCTGCAGGACTATGGCTACACCTTC.

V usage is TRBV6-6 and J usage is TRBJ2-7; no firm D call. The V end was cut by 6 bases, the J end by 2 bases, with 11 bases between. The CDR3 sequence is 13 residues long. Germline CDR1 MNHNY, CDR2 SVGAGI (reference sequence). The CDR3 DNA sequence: TGTGCCAGCAGCCATTCTAGACCCTACGAGCAGTACTTC. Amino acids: CASSHSRPYEQYF.

The CDR3 bases are TGTGCCAGCAGCTTACGGGCGGGAAATCAGCCCCAGCATTTT. Translating it yields CASSLRAGNQPQHF. V usage is TRBV5-8 and J usage is TRBJ1-5; D is unresolved. Germline CDR1 reads SGHTS; CDR2 reads YDEGEE. The CDR3 runs 14 residues. Trimming pared 2 bases from V and 4 bases from J, leaving 10 bases between.

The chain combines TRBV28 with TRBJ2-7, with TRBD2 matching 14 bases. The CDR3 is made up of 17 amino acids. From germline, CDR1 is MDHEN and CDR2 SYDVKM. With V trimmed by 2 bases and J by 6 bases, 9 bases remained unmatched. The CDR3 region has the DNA TGTGCCAGCAGTTTACTCTTGACTAGCGGGAGGGAGAGCGAGCAGTACTTC. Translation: CASSLLLTSGRESEQYF.

CDR3 loop: CASSQGWGVNTEAFF. The CDR3 nucleotides are TGCGCCAGCAGCCAAGGATGGGGCGTGAACACTGAAGCTTTCTTT. This chain links TRBV4-1 with TRBJ1-1; possible D gene TRBD1, 5 bases. Germline V gene lookup returns CDR1 MGHRA and CDR2 YSYEKL. This CDR3 has 15 residues. V was shortened by 1 base and J by 0 bases, with 9 bases between the two germline ends.

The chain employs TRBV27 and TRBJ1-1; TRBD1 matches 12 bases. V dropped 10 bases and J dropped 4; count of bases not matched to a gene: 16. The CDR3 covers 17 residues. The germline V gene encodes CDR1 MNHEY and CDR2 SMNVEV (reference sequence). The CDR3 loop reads CATNHAGTGGRSTEAFF. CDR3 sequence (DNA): TGTGCCACCAACCACGCCGGGACAGGGGGCCGGAGCACTGAAGCTTTCTTT.